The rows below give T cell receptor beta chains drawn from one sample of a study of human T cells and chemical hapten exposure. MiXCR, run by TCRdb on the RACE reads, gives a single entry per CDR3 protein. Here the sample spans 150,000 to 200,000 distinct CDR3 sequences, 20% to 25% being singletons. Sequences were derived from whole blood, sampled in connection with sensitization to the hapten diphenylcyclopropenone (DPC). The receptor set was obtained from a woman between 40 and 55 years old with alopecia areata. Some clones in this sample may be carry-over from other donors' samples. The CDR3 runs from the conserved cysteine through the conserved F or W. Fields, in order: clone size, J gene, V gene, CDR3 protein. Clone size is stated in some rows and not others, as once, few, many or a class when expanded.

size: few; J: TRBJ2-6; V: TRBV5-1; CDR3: CASSLGRTTSGANVLTF
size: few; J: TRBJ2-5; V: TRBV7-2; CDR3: CASSLALQETQYF
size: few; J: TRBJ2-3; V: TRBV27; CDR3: CASSFGARPTDTQYF
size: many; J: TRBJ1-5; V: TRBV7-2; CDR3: CASSRQGGERQPQHF
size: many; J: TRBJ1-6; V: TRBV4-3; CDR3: CASSQEGSPLHF
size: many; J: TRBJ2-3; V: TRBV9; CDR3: CASSVDGVGDTQYF
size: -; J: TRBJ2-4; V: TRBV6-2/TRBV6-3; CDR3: CASSSEAKNIQYF
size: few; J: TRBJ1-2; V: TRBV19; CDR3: CASTPGEFGYGYTF
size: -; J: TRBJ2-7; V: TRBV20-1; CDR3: CSARARRPGQGGQYF
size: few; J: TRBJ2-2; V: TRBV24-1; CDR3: CATALMWGRNTGELFF
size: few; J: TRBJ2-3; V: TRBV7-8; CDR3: CASITLAGITDTQYF
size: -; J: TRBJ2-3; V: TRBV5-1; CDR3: CASSLGQGNTDTQYF
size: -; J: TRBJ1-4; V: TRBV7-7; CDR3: CASSGSENEKLFF
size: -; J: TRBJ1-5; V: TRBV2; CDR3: CASSARQGAANQPQHF
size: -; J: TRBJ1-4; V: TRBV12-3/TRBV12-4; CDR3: CASRSTGGGEKLFF
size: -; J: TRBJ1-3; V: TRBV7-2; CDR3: CASSLARASSGNTIYF
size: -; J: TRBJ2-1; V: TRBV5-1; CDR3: CASRSGQGKVNEQFF
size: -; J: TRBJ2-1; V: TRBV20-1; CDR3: CSATGTGFYNEQFF
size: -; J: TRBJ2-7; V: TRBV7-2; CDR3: CASSLGQVRSSYEQYF
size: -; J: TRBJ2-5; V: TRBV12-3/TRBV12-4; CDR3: CASSLVRAQETQYF
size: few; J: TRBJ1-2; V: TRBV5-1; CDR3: CASSLGDRVYGYTF
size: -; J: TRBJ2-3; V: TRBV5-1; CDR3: CASSLGASGDTDTQYF
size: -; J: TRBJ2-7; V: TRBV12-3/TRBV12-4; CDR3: CASSSGTGYEQYF
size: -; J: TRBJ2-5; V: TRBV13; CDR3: CASSPRAAEETQYF
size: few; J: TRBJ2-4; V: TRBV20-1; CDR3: CSARGQGGIQYF
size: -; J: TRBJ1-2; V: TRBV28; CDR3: CASSLVRPEYGYTF
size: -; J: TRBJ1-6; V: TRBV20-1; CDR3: CSARSALLGQGNSPLHF
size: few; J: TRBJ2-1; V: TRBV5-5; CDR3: CASSLIGLAGANEQFF
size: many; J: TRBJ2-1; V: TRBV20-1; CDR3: CSAIGLAGGWEGNEQFF
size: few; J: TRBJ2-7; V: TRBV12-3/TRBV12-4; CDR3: CASSLRGRRSEQYF
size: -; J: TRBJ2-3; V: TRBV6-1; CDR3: CASRLNTDTQYF
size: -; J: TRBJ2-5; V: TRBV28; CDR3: CASSPGTSGSRRETQYF
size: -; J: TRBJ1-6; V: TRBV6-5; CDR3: CASSYSGTFYSPLHF
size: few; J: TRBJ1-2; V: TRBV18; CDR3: CASSPAPGGGEDGYTF
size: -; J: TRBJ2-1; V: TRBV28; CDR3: CASKRGSYNEQFF
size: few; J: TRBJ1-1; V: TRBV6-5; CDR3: CASSYSRPGSTEAFF
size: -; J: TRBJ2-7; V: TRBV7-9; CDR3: CANSLHSPYEQYF
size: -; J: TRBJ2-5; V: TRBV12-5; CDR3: CASGHGGAGETQYF
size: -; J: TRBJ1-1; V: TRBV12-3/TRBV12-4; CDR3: CASREGAVNTEAFF
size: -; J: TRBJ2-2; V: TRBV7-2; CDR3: CASSSAGWAGELFF
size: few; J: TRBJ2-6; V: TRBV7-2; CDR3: CASSARSGYGANVLTF
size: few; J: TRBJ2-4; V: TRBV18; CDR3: CASSPPGQGARNIQYF
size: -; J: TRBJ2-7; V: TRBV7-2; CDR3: CASSLQGGSLYEQYF
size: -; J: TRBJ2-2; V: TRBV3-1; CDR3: CASSLQYGPDTGELFF
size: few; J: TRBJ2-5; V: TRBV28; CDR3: CATRGGARGTQYF
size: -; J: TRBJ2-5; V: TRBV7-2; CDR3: CASSKGGLQETQYF
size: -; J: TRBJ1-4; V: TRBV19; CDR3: CASSGRKGEKLFF
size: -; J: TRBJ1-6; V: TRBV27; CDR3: CASSSGHLNSPLHF
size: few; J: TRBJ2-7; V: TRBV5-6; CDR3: CASSFVGYEQYF
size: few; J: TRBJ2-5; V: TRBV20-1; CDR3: CSARETQYF
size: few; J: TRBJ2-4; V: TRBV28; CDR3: CATNHGNGENIQYF
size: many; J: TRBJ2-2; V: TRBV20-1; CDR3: CSAKTESEVGELFF
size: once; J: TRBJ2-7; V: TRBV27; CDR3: CASSPGETYEQYF
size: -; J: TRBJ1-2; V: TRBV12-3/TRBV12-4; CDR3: CASRRDRAYGYTF